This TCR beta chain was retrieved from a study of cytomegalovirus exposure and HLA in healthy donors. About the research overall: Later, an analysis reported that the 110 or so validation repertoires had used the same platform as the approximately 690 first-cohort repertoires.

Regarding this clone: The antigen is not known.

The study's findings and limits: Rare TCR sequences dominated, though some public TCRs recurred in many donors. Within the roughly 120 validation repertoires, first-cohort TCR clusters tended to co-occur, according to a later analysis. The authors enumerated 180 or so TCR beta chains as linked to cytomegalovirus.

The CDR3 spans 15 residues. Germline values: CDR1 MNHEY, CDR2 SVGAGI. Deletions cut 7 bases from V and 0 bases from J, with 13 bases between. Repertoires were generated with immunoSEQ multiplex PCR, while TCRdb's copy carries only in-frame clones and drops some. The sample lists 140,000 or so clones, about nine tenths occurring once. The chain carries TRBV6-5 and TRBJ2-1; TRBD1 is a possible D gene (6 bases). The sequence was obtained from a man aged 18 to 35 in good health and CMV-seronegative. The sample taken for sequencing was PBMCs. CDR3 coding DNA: TGTGCCAGCACCACAGGGCCCCACTCCTACAATGAGCAGTTCTTC. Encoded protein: CASTTGPHSYNEQFF.